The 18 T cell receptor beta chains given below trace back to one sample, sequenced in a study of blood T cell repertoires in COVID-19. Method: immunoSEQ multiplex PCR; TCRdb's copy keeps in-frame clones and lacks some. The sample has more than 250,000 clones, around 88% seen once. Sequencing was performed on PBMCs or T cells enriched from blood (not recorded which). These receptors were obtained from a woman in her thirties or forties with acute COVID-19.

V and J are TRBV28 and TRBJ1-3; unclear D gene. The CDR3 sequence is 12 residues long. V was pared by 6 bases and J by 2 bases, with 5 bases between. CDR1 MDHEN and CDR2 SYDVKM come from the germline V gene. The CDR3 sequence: CASSSAGNTIYF. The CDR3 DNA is TGTGCCAGCAGCTCCGCTGGAAACACCATATATTTT.

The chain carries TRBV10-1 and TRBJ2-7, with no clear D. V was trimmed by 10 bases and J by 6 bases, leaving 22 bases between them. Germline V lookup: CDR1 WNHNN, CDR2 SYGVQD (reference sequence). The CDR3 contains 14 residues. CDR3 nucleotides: TGCGCCAACCCCGACCGTGGGCCCTCAAGCGAGCAGTACGTC. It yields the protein CANPDRGPSSEQYV.

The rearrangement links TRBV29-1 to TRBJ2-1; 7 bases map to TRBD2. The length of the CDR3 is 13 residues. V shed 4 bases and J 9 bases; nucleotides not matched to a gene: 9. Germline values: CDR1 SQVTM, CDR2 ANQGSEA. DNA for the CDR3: TGCAGCGTTGGGGTACTAGCGTCGGGTGAGCAGTTCTTC. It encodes CSVGVLASGEQFF.

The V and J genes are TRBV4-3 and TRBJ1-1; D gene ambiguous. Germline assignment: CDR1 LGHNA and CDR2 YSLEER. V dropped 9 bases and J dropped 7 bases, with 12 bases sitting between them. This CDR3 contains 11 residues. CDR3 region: CASSIGFEAFF. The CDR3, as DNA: TGCGCCAGTTCAATCGGGTTTGAAGCTTTCTTT.

CDR3 DNA sequence: TGTGCCAGCAGTTCCCCCGGGGGAGGAAATCAGCCCCAGCATTTT. Translation: CASSSPGGGNQPQHF. The chain recombines TRBV28 with TRBJ1-5; maybe TRBD1 (5 bases). This CDR3 spans 15 amino acids. In germline, CDR1 is MDHEN, CDR2 SYDVKM. Deletions cut 4 bases from V and 4 bases from J, with 14 bases between.

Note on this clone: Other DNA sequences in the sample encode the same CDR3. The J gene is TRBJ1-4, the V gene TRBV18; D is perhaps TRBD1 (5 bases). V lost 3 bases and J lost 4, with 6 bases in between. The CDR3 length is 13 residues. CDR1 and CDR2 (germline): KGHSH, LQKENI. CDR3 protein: CASSPGLNEKLFF. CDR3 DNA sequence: TGTGCCAGCTCACCGGGGCTTAATGAAAAACTGTTTTTT.

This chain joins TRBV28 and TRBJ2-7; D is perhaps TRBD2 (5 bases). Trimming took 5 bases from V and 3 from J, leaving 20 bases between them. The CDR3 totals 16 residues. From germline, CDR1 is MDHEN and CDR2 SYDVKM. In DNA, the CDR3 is TGTGCCAGCAGTCCCCGGGGTACCGACAACTTCTACGAGCAGTACTTC. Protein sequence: CASSPRGTDNFYEQYF.

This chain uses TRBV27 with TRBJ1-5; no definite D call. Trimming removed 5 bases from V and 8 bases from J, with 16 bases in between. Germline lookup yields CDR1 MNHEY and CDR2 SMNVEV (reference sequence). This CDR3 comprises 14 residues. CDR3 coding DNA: TGTGCCAGCAGTCCGAGAGAAGGCGGGGAGCCCCAGCATTTT. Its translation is CASSPREGGEPQHF.

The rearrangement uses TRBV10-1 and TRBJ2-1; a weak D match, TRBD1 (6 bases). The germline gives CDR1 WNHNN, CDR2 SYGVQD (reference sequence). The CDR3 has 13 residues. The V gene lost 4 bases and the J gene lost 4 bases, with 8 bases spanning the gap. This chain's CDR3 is CASSADRYNEQFF. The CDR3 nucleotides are TGCGCCAGCAGTGCGGACAGATACAATGAGCAGTTCTTC.

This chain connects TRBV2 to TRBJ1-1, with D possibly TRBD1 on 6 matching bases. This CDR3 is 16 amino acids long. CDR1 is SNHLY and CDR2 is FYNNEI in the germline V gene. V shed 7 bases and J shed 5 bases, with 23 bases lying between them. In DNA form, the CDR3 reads TGTGCCAGCATTCCCGGCCCCACAGGGATGGGGACTGAAGCTTTCTTT. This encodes CASIPGPTGMGTEAFF.

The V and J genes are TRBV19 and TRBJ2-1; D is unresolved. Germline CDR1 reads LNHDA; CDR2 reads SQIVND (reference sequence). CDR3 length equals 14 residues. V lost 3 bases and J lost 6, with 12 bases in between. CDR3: CASSINLGVNEQFF. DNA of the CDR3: TGTGCCAGTAGTATTAATCTAGGAGTCAATGAGCAGTTCTTC.

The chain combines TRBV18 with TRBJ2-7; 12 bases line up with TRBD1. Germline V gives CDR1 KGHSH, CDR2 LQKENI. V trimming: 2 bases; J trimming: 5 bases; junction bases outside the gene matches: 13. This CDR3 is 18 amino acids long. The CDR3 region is CASSPRDTGTGGVHEQYF. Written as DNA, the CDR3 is TGTGCCAGCTCACCAAGGGATACCGGGACAGGGGGCGTCCACGAGCAGTACTTC.

CDR3 region: CASSLRGAEDTQYF. CDR3 bases: TGTGCCAGCAGCCTCAGGGGCGCGGAAGATACGCAGTATTTT. The chain employs TRBV7-2 and TRBJ2-3; a possible D gene is TRBD1 (6 bases). This CDR3 spans 14 amino acids. The germline V gene has CDR1 SGHTA and CDR2 FQGNSA. V was cut by 5 bases and J by 5 bases, with 14 bases left in between.

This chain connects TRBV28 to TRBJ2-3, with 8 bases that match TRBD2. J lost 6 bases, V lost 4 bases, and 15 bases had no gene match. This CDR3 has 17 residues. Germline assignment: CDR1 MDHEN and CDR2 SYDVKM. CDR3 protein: CASSYPWGSTSGDTQYF. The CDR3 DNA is TGTGCCAGCAGTTACCCCTGGGGTTCCACTAGCGGCGATACGCAGTATTTT.

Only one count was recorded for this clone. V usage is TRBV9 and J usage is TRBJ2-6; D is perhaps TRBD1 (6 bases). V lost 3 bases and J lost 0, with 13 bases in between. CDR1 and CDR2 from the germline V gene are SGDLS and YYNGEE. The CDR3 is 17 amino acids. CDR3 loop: CASSAPTGISGANVLTF. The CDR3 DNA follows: TGTGCCAGCAGCGCACCTACAGGGATCTCTGGGGCCAACGTCCTGACTTTC.

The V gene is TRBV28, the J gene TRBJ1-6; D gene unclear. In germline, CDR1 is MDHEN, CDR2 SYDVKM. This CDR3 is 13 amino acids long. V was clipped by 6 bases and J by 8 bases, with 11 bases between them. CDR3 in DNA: TGTGCCAGCAGGTTCTTAGAGGATTCACCCCTCCACTTT. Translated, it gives CASRFLEDSPLHF. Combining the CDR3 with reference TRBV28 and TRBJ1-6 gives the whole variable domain DVKVTQSSRYLVKRTGEKVFLECVQDMDHENMFWYRQDPGLGLRLIYFSYDVKMKEKGDIPEGYSVSREKKERFSLILESASTNQTSMYLCASRFLEDSPLHFGNGTRLTVT.

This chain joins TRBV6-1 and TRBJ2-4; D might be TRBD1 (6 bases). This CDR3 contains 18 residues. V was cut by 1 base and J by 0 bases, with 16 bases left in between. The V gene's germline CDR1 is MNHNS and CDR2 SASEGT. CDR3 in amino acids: CASSEGRLGAGAKNIQYF. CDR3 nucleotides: TGTGCCAGCAGTGAAGGTCGTCTGGGGGCCGGAGCCAAAAACATTCAGTACTTC.

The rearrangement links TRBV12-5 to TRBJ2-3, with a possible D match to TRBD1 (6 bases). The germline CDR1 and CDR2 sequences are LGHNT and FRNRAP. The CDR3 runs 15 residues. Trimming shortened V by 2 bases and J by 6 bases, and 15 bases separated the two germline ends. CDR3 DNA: TGTGCTAGTGGTTTGACTACTACAAGGGGGGATACGCAGTATTTT. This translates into CASGLTTTRGDTQYF.